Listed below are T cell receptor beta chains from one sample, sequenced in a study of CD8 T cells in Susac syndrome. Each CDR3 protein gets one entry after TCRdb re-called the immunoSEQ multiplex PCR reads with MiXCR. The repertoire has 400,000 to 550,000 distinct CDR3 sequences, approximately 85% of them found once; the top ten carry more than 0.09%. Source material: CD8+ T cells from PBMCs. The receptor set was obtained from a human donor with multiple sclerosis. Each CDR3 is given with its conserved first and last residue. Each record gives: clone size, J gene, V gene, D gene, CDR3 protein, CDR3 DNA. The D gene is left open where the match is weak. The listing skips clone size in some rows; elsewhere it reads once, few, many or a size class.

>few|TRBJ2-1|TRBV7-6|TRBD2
CASSLTSGRYNEQFF
TGTGCCAGCAGTCTTACTAGCGGGAGGTACAATGAGCAGTTCTTC
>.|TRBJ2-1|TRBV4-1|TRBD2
CASSQPSGGPYNEQFF
TGCGCCAGCAGCCAGCCTAGCGGGGGCCCTTACAATGAGCAGTTCTTC
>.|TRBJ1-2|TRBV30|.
CAWSGGVAYGYTF
TGTGCCTGGAGCGGCGGGGTGGCCTATGGCTACACCTTC
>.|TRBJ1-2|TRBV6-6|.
CASSYSSAPGDGYTF
TGTGCCAGCAGTTACTCGAGTGCGCCAGGGGATGGCTACACCTTC
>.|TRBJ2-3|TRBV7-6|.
CASSLDRKSHSTDTQYF
TGTGCCAGCAGCTTAGATCGGAAGAGCCATAGCACAGATACGCAGTATTTT
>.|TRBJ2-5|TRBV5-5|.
CASSRPADSFLQETQYF
TGTGCCAGCAGCCGGCCCGCGGACAGTTTCCTCCAGGAGACCCAGTACTTC
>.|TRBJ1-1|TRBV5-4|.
CASNPGPANTEAFF
TGTGCCAGCAACCCGGGGCCCGCGAACACTGAAGCTTTCTTT
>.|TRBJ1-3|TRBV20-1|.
CSANNVERNTIYF
TGCAGTGCCAATAACGTGGAGAGAAACACCATATATTTT
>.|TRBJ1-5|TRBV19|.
CAGSIDPQLNQPQHF
TGTGCCGGTAGTATAGATCCACAGCTTAATCAGCCCCAGCATTTT
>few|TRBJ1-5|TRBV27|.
CASSLGAENQPQHF
TGTGCCAGCAGTTTGGGGGCGGAAAATCAGCCCCAGCATTTT
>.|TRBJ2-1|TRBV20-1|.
CSAETRYNEQFF
TGCAGTGCTGAGACGCGTTACAATGAGCAGTTCTTC
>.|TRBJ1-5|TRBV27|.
CASSLGFGGNQPQHF
TGTGCCAGCAGTTTGGGGTTTGGTGGCAATCAGCCCCAGCATTTT
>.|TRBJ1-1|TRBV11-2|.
CASSLVLPGWGTEAFF
TGTGCCAGCAGCTTGGTTCTCCCAGGCTGGGGCACTGAAGCTTTCTTT
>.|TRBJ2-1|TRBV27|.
CASSFGMSYNEQFF
TGTGCCAGCAGTTTCGGAATGTCCTACAATGAGCAGTTCTTC
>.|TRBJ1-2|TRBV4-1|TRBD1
CASSQAGQESYGNHGYTF
TGCGCCAGCAGCCAAGCCGGACAGGAGTCCTACGGGAACCATGGCTACACCTTC
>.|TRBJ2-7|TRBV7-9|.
CASSPQGNYEQYF
TGTGCCAGCAGCCCCCAGGGGAACTACGAGCAGTACTTC